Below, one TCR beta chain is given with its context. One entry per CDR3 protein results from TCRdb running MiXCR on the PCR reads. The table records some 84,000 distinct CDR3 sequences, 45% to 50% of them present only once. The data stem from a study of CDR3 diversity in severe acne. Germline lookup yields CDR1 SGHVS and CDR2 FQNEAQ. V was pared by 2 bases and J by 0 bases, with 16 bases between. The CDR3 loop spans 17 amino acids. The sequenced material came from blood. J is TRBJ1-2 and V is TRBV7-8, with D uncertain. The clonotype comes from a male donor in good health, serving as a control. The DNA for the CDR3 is TGTGCCAGCAGCTTACCTGCCTTAAGCGGGGCTAACTATGGCTACACCTTC. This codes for CASSLPALSGANYGYTF.